This T cell receptor beta chain was sequenced for a study of T-cell reconstitution after alpha-beta-depleted transplantation in children (TCRdb year 2016). Concerning the study at large: The study quantitatively tracked T-cell immune reconstitution after TCRalphabeta/CD19-depleted allogeneic hematopoietic cell transplantation in children using TCR repertoire profiling. What the authors observed across the whole study: Over subsequent months, a decline in hyperexpanded clone frequencies was noted, and after one year, T-cell counts and TCRbeta diversity were mostly ascribed to newly produced T cells. The apparently early alphabetaT-cell count recovery about two months after transplant was reportedly dependent on only several hundred rapidly expanded clones derived from non-depleted graft cells. In some patients, the high TCRbeta diversity seen at day 60 was put down to recipient T cells and intrathymic progenitors that had survived conditioning.

Libraries were prepared through PCR. TCRdb lists the instrument as Illumina HiSeq 2500. TCR libraries were prepared with molecular barcoding, using unique molecular identifiers to normalize TCRbeta repertoire quantification. The public sequencing data were trimmed at Q25 with fastp and processed into clonotypes with MiXCR by TCRdb, which kept only in-frame beta chains. Rows with one shared CDR3 protein collapse into an entry with the most common genes and DNA. Across this sample there are some 830,000 distinct CDR3 sequences, with 16% seen only once. The ten largest account for around 5.3% of the sample. The CDR3 measures 15 amino acids from cysteine to phenylalanine. Left in the record is the CDR3 DNA by itself, 45 bases read in frame from the first base. For CDR1 and CDR2, the germline V gene lists KGHSH and LQKENI. Clipping removes 4 bases from V and 3 bases from J, with 5 as the unmatched junction base count.

Read against the paper, the sample's treatment or condition label means: allogeneic hematopoietic cell transplantation with graft depleted of TCRalphabeta T cells and CD19 B cells. Transplant recipients were children who received TCRalphabeta/CD19-depleted allogeneic hematopoietic cell grafts. Of note for this clonotype: Its antigen is still unknown. It has no much larger one-base neighbor in the sample; base qualities were not kept.

The origin of this receptor is a male patient aged 10 to 17 who had a stem cell transplant for acute lymphoblastic leukemia, so the T cells may come from the graft donor. The chain is assembled from TRBV18 and TRBJ1-2; 10 of the junction bases match TRBD1. Sequences were derived from PBMCs, mostly from graft donor cells, sampled 360 days after TCRalphabeta/CD19-depleted stem cell transplant. The DNA sequence is as follows: TGTGCCAGCTCACGCCGACAGGGGGCGGACTATGGCTACACCTTC. Translation gives CASSRRQGADYGYTF.